This entry is about one T cell receptor beta chain. Its antigen remains unknown. The sample comes from a study of follicular helper T cells after annual influenza vaccination. Across the whole study: For some subjects, blood spans the 2013-2014, 2014-2015 and 2015-2016 annual vaccinations. General study findings and limits: ICOS+CD38+ cTfh clonality change tracked circulating plasmablast frequency change.

The V and J ends lost 4 bases and 0 bases respectively, with 14 bases between them. Germline values: CDR1 SGHRS, CDR2 YFSETQ. CDR3 length: 16 amino acids. The repertoire was sequenced with immunoSEQ multiplex PCR; TCRdb's copy has only in-frame clones and lacks some. The sample shows about 10,000 clones, approximately 87% of them seen only once. The time point denotes: 2015-2016 season, 7 days after influenza vaccination. The sequence was obtained from an adult who received the influenza vaccine. The specimen comprised CXCR5- memory CD4+ T cells sorted from blood, sampled 7 days after influenza vaccination. The V gene is TRBV5-1, the J gene TRBJ2-1; possible D gene TRBD1, 6 bases. CDR3 DNA sequence: TGCGCCAGCAGCCCACGGACAGCGAGCTCCTACAATGAGCAGTTCTTC. Amino acid sequence: CASSPRTASSYNEQFF.